One sample yielded the 28 T cell receptor beta chains listed below, sequenced in a study of OX40 agonist ivuxolimab in advanced cancers. The protocol was immunoSEQ multiplex PCR, while the TCRdb copy is restricted to in-frame clones and leaves out a portion. The data hold 90,000 to 95,000 clones, with under 90% observed a single time. The sample consisted of CD4+ or CD8+ T cells sorted from blood, taken in a trial of the OX40 agonist ivuxolimab. The receptors were gathered from an adult with an advanced solid tumor such as melanoma, head and neck, liver or kidney cancer.

V is TRBV7-2 and J is TRBJ1-2; 7 nucleotides match TRBD1. This CDR3 has 15 residues. With V trimmed by 4 bases and J by 4 bases, 9 bases remained unmatched. In germline, CDR1 is SGHTA, CDR2 FQGNSA. The CDR3: CASSSRATGSYGYTF. DNA of the CDR3: TGTGCCAGCAGCTCGAGGGCGACAGGGAGCTATGGCTACACCTTC. The full variable domain, completed using reference TRBV7-2 and TRBJ1-2, is GAGVSQSPSNKVTEKGKDVELRCDPISGHTALYWYRQSLGQGLEFLIYFQGNSAPDKSGLPSDRFSAERTGGSVSTLTIQRTQQEDSAVYLCASSSRATGSYGYTFGSGTRLTVV.

The gene calls are TRBV18 and TRBJ1-2; D remains unclear. The CDR3 has 13 amino acids. From germline, CDR1 is KGHSH and CDR2 LQKENI. The ends were cut back, 0 bases at V and 4 bases at J, with 6 bases in the middle. CDR3 loop: CASSPPVVYGYTF. In nucleotides, the CDR3 is TGTGCCAGCTCACCACCGGTCGTCTATGGCTACACCTTC.

The chain carries TRBV28 and TRBJ2-7; maybe TRBD2 (6 bases). There are 12 residues in the CDR3. The V gene lost 7 bases and the J gene lost 7 bases, with 14 bases spanning the gap. CDR1 MDHEN and CDR2 SYDVKM come from the germline V gene. The CDR3 region has the DNA TGTGCCAGCAAAGGGCCCCGGGGGGAGCAGTACGTC. This translates into CASKGPRGEQYV.

CDR3 sequence reads: CASTSGGGTIYYGYTF. The CDR3, as DNA: TGTGCCAGCACCAGTGGGGGTGGGACTATCTACTATGGCTACACCTTC. The rearrangement uses TRBV7-9 and TRBJ1-2; possible D gene TRBD1, 5 bases. The germline CDR1 and CDR2 sequences are SEHNR and FQNEAQ (reference sequence). The CDR3 sequence is 16 residues long. Trimming removed 7 bases at V and 3 bases at J, with 21 bases between.

This chain joins TRBV28 and TRBJ2-3, with 8 bases that match TRBD2. The length of the CDR3 is 13 residues. V trimming: 2 bases; J trimming: 10 bases; junction bases outside the gene matches: 5. The germline gives CDR1 MDHEN, CDR2 SYDVKM. The DNA of the CDR3 is TGTGCCAGCAGTTTAAGCGGGGGCAGGGCGCAGTATTTT. Translated: CASSLSGGRAQYF.

The genes are TRBV2 and TRBJ1-4; a possible D gene is TRBD1 (6 bases). Germline assignment: CDR1 SNHLY and CDR2 FYNNEI. The CDR3 is 13 residues long. V lost 4 bases and J lost 5, with 8 bases in between. The CDR3 region has the DNA TGTGCCAGCAGTGTTAGGGGGAATGAAAAACTGTTTTTT. Encoded protein: CASSVRGNEKLFF.

The rearrangement links TRBV7-2 to TRBJ1-4, with TRBD1 matching over 8 bases. Germline V lookup: CDR1 SGHTA, CDR2 FQGNSA. Unmatched junction bases numbered 4, after V lost 4 bases and J lost 3 bases. The CDR3 loop spans 15 amino acids. As DNA, the CDR3 is TGTGCCAGCAGCTCCGGACAGGGTTCTAATGAAAAACTGTTTTTT. This sequence encodes CASSSGQGSNEKLFF.

The chain combines TRBV11-3 with TRBJ2-5; 11 bases fit TRBD1. The CDR3 extends over 15 amino acids. CDR1 and CDR2 from the germline V gene are SGHNT and YENEEA. Trimming took 1 base from V and 5 from J; bases not matched to a gene: 3. CDR3 loop: CASSLGTGGKETQYF. The DNA for the CDR3 is TGTGCCAGCAGCTTAGGGACAGGGGGCAAGGAGACCCAGTACTTC.

This chain connects TRBV7-9 to TRBJ1-3, with unresolved D. CDR3 length: 15 residues. Germline CDR1 and CDR2: SEHNR and FQNEAQ (reference sequence). The V end lost 1 base, the J end lost 0 bases, and 7 bases lay between the germline ends. The CDR3 nucleotides are TGTGCCAGCAGCTTAGGCTCCGTCTCTGGAAACACCATATATTTT. This encodes CASSLGSVSGNTIYF.

The chain couples TRBV10-3 to TRBJ1-1; D is unclear. This CDR3 is 15 amino acids long. The germline gives CDR1 ENHRY, CDR2 SYGVKD. Trimming left V 4 bases short and J 0 bases short, with 12 bases between. CDR3 coding DNA: TGTGCCATCAGTGCGCAGCCACCAATGAACACTGAAGCTTTCTTT. This gives the protein CAISAQPPMNTEAFF.

V gene TRBV23-1 combines with J gene TRBJ1-4, with a possible D match to TRBD1 (5 bases). TRBV23-1 is assigned to the ORF class and has an uncertain function. This CDR3 has 12 residues. Deletions cut 11 bases from V and 10 bases from J, with 17 bases between. DNA of the CDR3: TGCGCCGTGGCGCAGGGTTCTGCAAAACTGTTTTTT. Translated: CAVAQGSAKLFF.

The chain combines TRBV4-3 with TRBJ2-2, with 11 nucleotides matching TRBD1. From germline, CDR1 is LGHNA and CDR2 YSLEER. The V and J ends lost 4 bases and 3 bases, in that order; junction bases with no gene match: 4. The CDR3 consists of 16 residues. Here the CDR3 DNA reads TGCGCCAGCAGCCTCGGACAGGGGGCCGACACCGGGGAGCTGTTTTTT. Protein: CASSLGQGADTGELFF.

Comment on this clone: One end of the junction varies from germline; a read error may be responsible. The chain joins TRBV6-5 to TRBJ1-1, with no clear D. CDR1 is MNHEY and CDR2 is SVGAGI in the germline V gene. This CDR3 region has 11 residues. CDR3 bases: TGTGCCACCCATAACCCGACCGGTGACATCTTT. Amino acids: CATHNPTGDIF.

The CDR3, as DNA: TGTGCCAGCAGCTCACCAGGACAGGGACTCGCCTATGGCTACACCTTC. Protein sequence: CASSSPGQGLAYGYTF. The V gene is TRBV5-4, the J gene TRBJ1-2, with 8 bases lining up with TRBD1. Germline V gene lookup returns CDR1 SGHNT and CDR2 YYREEE (reference sequence). The CDR3 loop spans 16 amino acids. The J segment lost 4 bases and the V segment lost 3 bases, leaving 11 bases of the junction unmatched.

The chain joins TRBV5-3 to TRBJ2-4; D call uncertain. TRBV5-3 is labeled an ORF, and its function is uncertain. The CDR3 is made up of 13 amino acids. Trimming shortened V by 10 bases and J by 3 bases, and 14 bases separated the two germline ends. In DNA, the CDR3 is TGTGCCTTCGTAGGACGGCTCAAAAACATTCAGTACTTC. Its translation: CAFVGRLKNIQYF.

J is TRBJ2-3 and V is TRBV28; 8 nucleotides line up with TRBD1. The CDR3 covers 14 residues. The ends lost 5 bases at V and 8 bases at J; junction bases unmatched: 9. In germline, CDR1 is MDHEN, CDR2 SYDVKM. This CDR3 is CASSTRTGTSTQYF. In DNA form, the CDR3 reads TGTGCCAGCAGTACCCGGACAGGGACGAGTACGCAGTATTTT.

A single count supports this clone. The rearrangement links TRBV28 to TRBJ2-3; 7 nucleotides agree with TRBD2. The CDR3 is 14 residues long. Germline lookup yields CDR1 MDHEN and CDR2 SYDVKM. The junction had 11 bases not matched to a gene; V was cut back by 5 bases and J by 9 bases. CDR3 sequence: CASSSGAPPKTQYF. CDR3 nucleotide sequence: TGTGCCAGCAGTAGCGGGGCTCCTCCAAAAACGCAGTATTTT.

The chain links TRBV6-1 to TRBJ2-3; a possible D gene is TRBD2 (5 bases). The CDR3 is 15 residues long. CDR1 is MNHNS and CDR2 is SASEGT in the germline V gene. The V end lost 2 bases, the J end lost 3 bases, and 12 bases lay between the germline ends. In DNA form, the CDR3 reads TGTGCCAGCAGTGAATTAGGGCGCGGGACAGATACGCAGTATTTT. It translates to CASSELGRGTDTQYF.

The chain uses TRBV11-3 and TRBJ2-2, with 11 bases lining up with TRBD1. From germline, CDR1 is SGHNT and CDR2 YENEEA. The V gene end was trimmed by 5 bases and the J gene end by 6 bases; junction bases not matched to a gene: 8. This CDR3 is 16 amino acids long. The CDR3 bases are TGTGCCAGCAGCCCCCTAGGACAGGGGGCTTCCGGGGAGCTGTTTTTT. This gives the protein CASSPLGQGASGELFF.

V and J are TRBV11-3 and TRBJ2-2; D may match TRBD1 or TRBD2 (5 bases each). Trimming pared 0 bases from V and 7 bases from J, leaving 15 bases between. CDR1 and CDR2 (germline): SGHNT, YENEEA. This CDR3 is built from 16 residues. Written as DNA, the CDR3 is TGTGCCAGCAGCTTAGAGGGGACCGCAGCTAACGGGGAGCTGTTTTTT. Amino acid sequence: CASSLEGTAANGELFF.

The rearrangement uses TRBV19 and TRBJ1-1; 7 nucleotides agree with TRBD1. The CDR3 extends over 13 amino acids. The V gene end was trimmed by 1 base and the J gene end by 7 bases; junction bases not matched to a gene: 3. Germline CDR1 is LNHDA and CDR2 is SQIVND (reference sequence). This CDR3 reads CASSIAGQREAFF. The CDR3 DNA reads as TGTGCCAGTAGTATAGCGGGACAGCGTGAAGCTTTCTTT.

CDR3 nucleotide sequence: TGCGCCAGCAGCCGTTCGACAGGGGATGAAAAACTGTTTTTT. It is translated as CASSRSTGDEKLFF. The chain links TRBV5-1 to TRBJ1-4; 8 nucleotides match TRBD1. Germline-derived CDR1 and CDR2 are SGHRS and YFSETQ. The CDR3 runs to 14 residues. The V segment lost 4 bases and the J segment 6 bases; nucleotides outside the gene matches: 5.

The chain is built from TRBV7-9 and TRBJ2-3, with D possibly TRBD2 on 6 matching bases. This CDR3 is 14 amino acids long. Trimming removed 4 bases at V and 0 bases at J, with 8 bases between. The V gene's germline CDR1 is SEHNR and CDR2 FQNEAQ (reference sequence). The CDR3 nucleotides read TGTGCCAGCAGCTCGGGGGATAGCACAGATACGCAGTATTTT. Translating gives CASSSGDSTDTQYF.

The J gene is TRBJ2-3, the V gene TRBV7-2; possibly TRBD1 for D (6 bases). V shed 5 bases and J shed 1 base, with 13 bases lying between them. The CDR3 has 15 residues. Per the germline V gene, CDR1 is SGHTA and CDR2 is FQGNSA. This chain's CDR3 is CASSPRPGGTDTQYF. CDR3 nucleotides: TGTGCCAGCAGCCCCAGGCCAGGGGGCACAGATACGCAGTATTTT.

V gene TRBV7-9 combines with J gene TRBJ2-1; 10 bases match TRBD1. Trimming cost V 4 bases and J 6 bases; bases outside gene matches: 12. Germline V gene lookup returns CDR1 SEHNR and CDR2 FQNEAQ (reference sequence). The CDR3 has 17 residues. The CDR3, as DNA: TGTGCCAGCAGCTCCCGGGACAGGGGTGCAATAGGCAATGAGCAGTTCTTC. Translated: CASSSRDRGAIGNEQFF.

The rearrangement joins TRBV7-9 to TRBJ1-1, with D maybe TRBD1 (6 bases). V was pared by 5 bases and J by 3 bases, with 13 bases between. The V gene's germline CDR1 is SEHNR and CDR2 FQNEAQ (reference sequence). CDR3 length equals 14 residues. DNA of the CDR3: TGTGCCAGCAGCAACGGACAGTCGGACACTGAAGCTTTCTTT. Translating gives CASSNGQSDTEAFF.

The chain recombines TRBV6-1 with TRBJ2-7; D remains ambiguous. Germline CDR1 reads MNHNS; CDR2 reads SASEGT. The ends were cut back, 1 base at V and 2 bases at J, with 9 bases in the middle. There are 14 residues in the CDR3. The CDR3 DNA reads TGTGCCAGCAGTGAAGAAGGGTGGACCTACGAGCAGTACTTC. This sequence encodes CASSEEGWTYEQYF.

V is TRBV5-1 and J is TRBJ2-3, with D perhaps being TRBD1 or TRBD2 (6 bases each). Germline V gene data show CDR1 as SGHRS and CDR2 as YFSETQ. Trimming shortened V by 5 bases and J by 1 base, and 11 bases separated the two germline ends. The CDR3 is 14 amino acids. In DNA form, the CDR3 reads TGCGCCAGCAGTAAGAGGGGGGGCACAGATACGCAGTATTTT. As protein: CASSKRGGTDTQYF.